The clone carrying this TCR beta chain was found once. Original processing notes: By means of reference gene primer amplification, nucleated cell counts were estimated. This table comes from immunoSEQ multiplex PCR, and its TCRdb copy is limited to in-frame clones, with some not included. V and J calls and clone size follow that table, whereas D and trimming were derived from the DNA. The table lists 290,000 or so clones, approximately 86% of them singletons. In assigning cohorts, the study relied on participant-reported clinical history. Cohort 3 donors were reported recovered after two negative PCRs, clearance, or symptom resolution. The junction had 8 bases not matched to a gene; V was cut back by 5 bases and J by 6 bases. CDR3 length equals 17 residues. Looked up from germline, CDR1 is SGHAT and CDR2 is FQNNGV. This record belongs to a study of blood T cell repertoires in COVID-19.

The chain links TRBV11-2 to TRBJ2-2; 14 nucleotides line up with TRBD2. Sequenced sample: PBMCs or T cells enriched from blood (not recorded which). The receptor comes from a woman aged 18-30 years who had recovered from COVID-19. CDR3 sequence reads: CASSPGTSGSPSGELFF. DNA of the CDR3: TGTGCCAGCAGCCCTGGGACTAGCGGGAGCCCATCCGGGGAGCTGTTTTTT.